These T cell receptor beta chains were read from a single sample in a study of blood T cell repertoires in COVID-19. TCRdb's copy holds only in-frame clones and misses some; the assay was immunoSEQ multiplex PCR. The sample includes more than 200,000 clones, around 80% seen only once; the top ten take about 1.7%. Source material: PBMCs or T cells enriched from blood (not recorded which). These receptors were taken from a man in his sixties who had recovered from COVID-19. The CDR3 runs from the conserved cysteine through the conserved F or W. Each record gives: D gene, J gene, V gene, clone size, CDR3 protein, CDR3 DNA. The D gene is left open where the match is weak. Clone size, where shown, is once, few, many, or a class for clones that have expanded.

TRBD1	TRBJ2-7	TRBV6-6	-	CASLTGTGTYEQYF	TGTGCCAGCCTTACCGGGACAGGGACCTACGAGCAGTACTTC
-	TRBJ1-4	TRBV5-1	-	CASSLDRGSEKLFF	TGCGCCAGCAGCTTGGACCGGGGAAGTGAAAAACTGTTTTTT
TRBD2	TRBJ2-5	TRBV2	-	CASTRTSGGARETQYF	TGTGCCAGCACCAGGACTAGCGGGGGGGCCAGGGAGACCCAGTACTTC
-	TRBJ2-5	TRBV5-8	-	CASSLVRGGETQYF	TGTGCCAGCAGCTTGGTCAGGGGTGGGGAGACCCAGTACTTC
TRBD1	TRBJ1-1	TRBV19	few	CASNPGQGRPEAFF	TGTGCCAGTAACCCAGGACAGGGAAGGCCTGAAGCTTTCTTT
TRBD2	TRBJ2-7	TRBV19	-	CASSIGRLAGTYEQYF	TGTGCCAGTAGTATAGGTCGGCTAGCGGGGACCTACGAGCAGTACTTC
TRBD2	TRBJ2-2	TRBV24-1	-	CATSQAGTLNTGELFF	TGTGCCACCAGCCAAGCGGGGACTCTGAACACCGGGGAGCTGTTTTTT
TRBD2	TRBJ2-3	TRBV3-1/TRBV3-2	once	CASSQVAGGTDTQYF	TGTGCCAGCAGCCAAGTAGCGGGGGGCACAGATACGCAGTATTTT
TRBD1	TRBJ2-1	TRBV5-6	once	CASSPQQGSNEQFF	TGTGCCAGCAGCCCACAACAGGGGAGCAATGAGCAGTTCTTC
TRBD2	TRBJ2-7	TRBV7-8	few	CASSLLAGGRGEQYF	TGTGCCAGCAGCTTGCTAGCGGGGGGGCGTGGCGAGCAGTACTTC
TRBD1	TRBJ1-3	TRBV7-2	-	CASSLGQGVSGNTIYF	TGTGCCAGCAGCTTAGGGCAGGGGGTCTCTGGAAACACCATATATTTT
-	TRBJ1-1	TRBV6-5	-	CASSFTVPDTEAFF	TGTGCCAGCAGTTTTACAGTTCCGGACACTGAAGCTTTCTTT
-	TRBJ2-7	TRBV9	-	CASSVTDSYEQYF	TGTGCCAGCAGCGTAACAGACTCCTACGAGCAGTACTTC
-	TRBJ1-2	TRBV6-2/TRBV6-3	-	CASSYSTGGYTF	TGTGCCAGCAGTTACTCGACGGGTGGCTACACCTTC
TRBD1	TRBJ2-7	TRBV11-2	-	CASRFLERGLYEQYF	TGTGCCAGCAGATTCCTGGAAAGGGGGCTTTACGAGCAGTACTTC
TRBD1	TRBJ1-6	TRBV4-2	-	CASRQNRDRDSPLHF	TGTGCCAGCAGGCAGAATCGGGACAGGGATTCACCCCTCCACTTT
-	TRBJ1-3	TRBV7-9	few	CASSAPGHISGNTIYF	TGTGCCAGCAGCGCCCCGGGACATATCTCTGGAAACACCATATATTTT
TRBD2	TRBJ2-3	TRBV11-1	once	CASSLAVLAGGNTDTQYF	TGTGCCAGCAGCTTAGCGGTCCTAGCGGGGGGAAACACAGATACGCAGTATTTT
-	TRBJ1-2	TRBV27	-	CASSSYPMEDYGYTF	TGTGCCAGCAGTTCTTATCCTATGGAGGACTATGGCTACACCTTC
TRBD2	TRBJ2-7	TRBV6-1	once	CASSESSGTPREQYF	TGTGCCAGCAGTGAATCCAGCGGGACTCCGCGTGAGCAGTACTTC
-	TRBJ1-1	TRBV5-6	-	CASSFGENTEAFF	TGTGCCAGCAGCTTCGGGGAGAACACTGAAGCTTTCTTT
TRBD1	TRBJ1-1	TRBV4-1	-	CASSRAGGVDTEAFF	TGCGCCAGCAGCCGCGCAGGGGGTGTGGACACTGAAGCTTTCTTT
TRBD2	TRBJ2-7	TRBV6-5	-	CASSYDIGRSYEQYF	TGTGCCAGCAGTTACGACATCGGGAGGTCCTACGAGCAGTACTTC
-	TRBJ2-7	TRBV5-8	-	CASSLVGHTIYEQYF	TGTGCCAGCAGCTTGGTGGGACACACGATCTACGAGCAGTACTTC
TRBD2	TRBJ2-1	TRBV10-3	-	CAISDPSASGGANEQFF	TGTGCCATCAGTGACCCCTCGGCTAGCGGGGGGGCCAATGAGCAGTTCTTC
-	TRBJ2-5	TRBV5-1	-	CASSLGGTQYF	TGCGCCAGCTCCTTAGGGGGGACCCAGTACTTC
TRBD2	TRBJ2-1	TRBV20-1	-	CSASGTTDNEQFF	TGCAGTGCTAGTGGGACTACCGACAATGAGCAGTTCTTC
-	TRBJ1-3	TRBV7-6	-	CASSSRSSGNTIYF	TGTGCCAGCAGCTCGCGGAGCTCTGGAAACACCATATATTTT
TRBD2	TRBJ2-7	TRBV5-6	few	CASSRGGRPEQYF	TGTGCCAGCAGCCGGGGGGGTCGACCCGAGCAGTACTTC
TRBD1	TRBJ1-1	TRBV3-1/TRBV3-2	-	CASSIQGPTEAFF	TGTGCCAGCAGCATACAGGGGCCCACTGAAGCTTTCTTT
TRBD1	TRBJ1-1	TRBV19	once	CASSTGRQGDTEAFF	TGTGCCAGTAGTACCGGTAGACAGGGAGACACTGAAGCTTTCTTT
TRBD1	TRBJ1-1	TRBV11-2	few	CASSSWTGERTEAFF	TGTGCCAGCAGCTCGTGGACAGGGGAGAGGACTGAAGCTTTCTTT
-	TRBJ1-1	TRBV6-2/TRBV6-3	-	CASSPGSSMSTEAFF	TGTGCCAGCAGTCCCGGGTCGTCTATGAGCACTGAAGCTTTCTTT
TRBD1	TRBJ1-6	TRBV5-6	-	CASSLAGTGGNSPLHF	TGTGCCAGCAGCTTAGCCGGGACAGGGGGCAATTCACCCCTCCACTTT
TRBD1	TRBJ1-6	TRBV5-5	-	CASHGQAAYNSPLHF	TGTGCCAGCCATGGACAGGCCGCCTATAATTCACCCCTCCACTTT
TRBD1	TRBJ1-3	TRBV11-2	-	CASSSGGFSGNTIYF	TGTGCCAGCAGCTCAGGGGGGTTCTCTGGAAACACCATATATTTT
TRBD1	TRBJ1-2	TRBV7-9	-	CASSRRTGQGAYGYTF	TGTGCCAGCAGTCGACGAACGGGACAGGGGGCTTATGGCTACACCTTC
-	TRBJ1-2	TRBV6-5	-	CASSNSYGYTF	TGTGCCAGCTCCAACTCCTATGGCTACACCTTC
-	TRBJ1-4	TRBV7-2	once	CASSFGPGRDEKLFF	TGTGCCAGCAGCTTTGGTCCGGGGAGGGATGAAAAACTGTTTTTT
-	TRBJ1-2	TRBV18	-	CASSPLGKGDYGYTF	TGTGCCAGCTCACCATTGGGAAAGGGAGACTATGGCTACACCTTC
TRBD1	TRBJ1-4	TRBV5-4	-	CASSLDRGNEKLFF	TGTGCCAGCAGCTTAGACAGGGGAAATGAAAAACTGTTTTTT
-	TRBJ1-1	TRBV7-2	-	CASSLRRWAPTEAFF	TGTGCCAGCAGCTTACGCAGGTGGGCCCCCACTGAAGCTTTCTTT
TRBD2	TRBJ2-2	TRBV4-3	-	CASSRTGTSNTGELFF	TGCGCCAGCAGCCGCACCGGGACTAGCAACACCGGGGAGCTGTTTTTT
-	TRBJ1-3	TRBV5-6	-	CASSPEGPSGNTIYF	TGTGCCAGCAGTCCGGAGGGACCCTCTGGAAACACCATATATTTT
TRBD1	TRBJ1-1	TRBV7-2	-	CASSLHRGQTEAFF	TGTGCCAGCAGCCTCCACAGGGGGCAAACTGAAGCTTTCTTT
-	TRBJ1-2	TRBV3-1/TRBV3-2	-	CASSQGALYGYTF	TGTGCCAGCAGCCAAGGGGCTCTCTATGGCTACACCTTC
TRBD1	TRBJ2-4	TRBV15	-	CATSRDSGQKNIQYF	TGTGCCACCAGCAGAGATTCGGGACAGAAAAACATTCAGTACTTC
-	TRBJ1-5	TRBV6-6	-	CASSYDSYSNQPQHF	TGTGCCAGCAGTTACGACAGTTATAGCAATCAGCCCCAGCATTTT
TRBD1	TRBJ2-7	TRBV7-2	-	CASSLVGGQMNSYEQYF	TGTGCCAGCAGCTTAGTAGGGGGACAGATGAACTCCTACGAGCAGTACTTC
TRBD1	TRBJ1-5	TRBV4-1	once	CASSQDWGQGAGQPQHF	TGCGCCAGCAGCCAAGATTGGGGACAGGGGGCAGGTCAGCCCCAGCATTTT
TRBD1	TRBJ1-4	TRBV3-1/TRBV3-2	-	CASSATGGGSEKLFF	TGTGCCAGCAGCGCGACAGGGGGCGGTTCTGAAAAACTGTTTTTT
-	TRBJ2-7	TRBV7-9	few	CASSLGPATYEQYF	TGTGCCAGCAGCTTAGGGCCCGCAACCTACGAGCAGTACTTC
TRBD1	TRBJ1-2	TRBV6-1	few	CASSDQGAGGYGYTF	TGTGCCAGCAGTGATCAGGGGGCGGGTGGCTATGGCTACACCTTC
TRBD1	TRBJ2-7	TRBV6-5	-	CASSTTTGGNEQYF	TGTGCCAGCAGTACCACGACAGGGGGGAACGAGCAGTACTTC
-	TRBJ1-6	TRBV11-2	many	CASSLERNSPLHF	TGTGCCAGCAGCTTGGAGAGAAATTCACCCCTCCACTTT
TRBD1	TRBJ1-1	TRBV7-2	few	CASSLAGETGAAFF	TGTGCCAGCAGCTTAGCCGGAGAGACAGGGGCGGCTTTCTTT
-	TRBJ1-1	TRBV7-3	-	CASSFRGGETEAFF	TGTGCCAGCAGCTTTCGCGGGGGCGAGACTGAAGCTTTCTTT
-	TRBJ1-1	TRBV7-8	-	CASSFSGYTEAFF	TGTGCCAGCAGCTTCTCAGGGTACACTGAAGCTTTCTTT
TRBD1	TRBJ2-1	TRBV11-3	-	CASSGRQGKKRNEQFF	TGTGCCAGCAGCGGTCGACAGGGGAAAAAGCGGAATGAGCAGTTCTTC
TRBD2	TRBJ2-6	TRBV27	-	CASSRTGTNGANVLTF	TGTGCCAGCAGCCGAACCGGGACTAATGGGGCCAACGTCCTGACTTTC